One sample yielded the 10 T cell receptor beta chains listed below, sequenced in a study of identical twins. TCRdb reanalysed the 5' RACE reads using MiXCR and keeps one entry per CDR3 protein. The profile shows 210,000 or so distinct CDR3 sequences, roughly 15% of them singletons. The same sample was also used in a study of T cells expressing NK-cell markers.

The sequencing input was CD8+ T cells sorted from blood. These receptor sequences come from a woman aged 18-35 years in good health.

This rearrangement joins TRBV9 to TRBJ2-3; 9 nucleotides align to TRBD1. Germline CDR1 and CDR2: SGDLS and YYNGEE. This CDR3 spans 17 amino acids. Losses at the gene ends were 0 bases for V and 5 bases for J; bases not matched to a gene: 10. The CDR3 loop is CASSVAGGTGYRDTQYF. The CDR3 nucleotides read TGTGCCAGCAGCGTAGCCGGAGGGACAGGGTATAGAGATACGCAGTATTTT.

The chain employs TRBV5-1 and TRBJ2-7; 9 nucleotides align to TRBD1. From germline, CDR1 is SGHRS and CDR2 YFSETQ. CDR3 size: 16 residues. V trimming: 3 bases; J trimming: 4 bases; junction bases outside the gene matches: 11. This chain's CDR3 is CASSYDLQGARYEQYF. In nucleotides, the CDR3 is TGCGCCAGCAGCTACGATTTACAGGGGGCGCGGTACGAGCAGTACTTC.

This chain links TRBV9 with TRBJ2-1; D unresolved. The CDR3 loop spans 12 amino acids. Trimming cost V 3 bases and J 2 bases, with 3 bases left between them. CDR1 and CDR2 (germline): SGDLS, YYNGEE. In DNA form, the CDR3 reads TGTGCCAGCAGCGGTACCTACAATGAGCAGTTCTTC. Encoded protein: CASSGTYNEQFF.

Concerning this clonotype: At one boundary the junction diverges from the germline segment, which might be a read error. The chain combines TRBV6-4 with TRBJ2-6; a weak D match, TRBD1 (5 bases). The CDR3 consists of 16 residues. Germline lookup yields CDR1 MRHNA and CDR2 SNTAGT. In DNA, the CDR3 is TGTGCCAGCAGTGACCTCCCGAGCTCTGGGGCCAACGTACTGACTTTC. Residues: CASSDLPSSGANVLTF.

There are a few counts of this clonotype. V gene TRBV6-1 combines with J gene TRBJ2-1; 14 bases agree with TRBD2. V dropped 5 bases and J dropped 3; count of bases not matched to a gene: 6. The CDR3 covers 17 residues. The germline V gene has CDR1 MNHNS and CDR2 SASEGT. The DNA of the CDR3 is TGTGCCAGCAGTCCGGGACTAGCGGGAGCTAACTACAATGAGCAGTTCTTC. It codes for CASSPGLAGANYNEQFF.

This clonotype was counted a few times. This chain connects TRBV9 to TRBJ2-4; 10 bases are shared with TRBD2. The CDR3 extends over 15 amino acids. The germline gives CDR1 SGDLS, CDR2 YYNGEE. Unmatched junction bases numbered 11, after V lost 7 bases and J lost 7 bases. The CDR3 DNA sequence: TGTGCCAGCTCCCCGAGCGGGGGGGCCTCGAACATTCAGTACTTC. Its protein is CASSPSGGASNIQYF.

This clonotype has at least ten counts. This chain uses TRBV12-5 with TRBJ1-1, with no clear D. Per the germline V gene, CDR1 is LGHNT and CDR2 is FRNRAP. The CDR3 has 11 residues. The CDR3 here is CASGLNTEAFF. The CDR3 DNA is TGTGCCAGCGGCTTGAACACTGAAGCTTTCTTT.

The CDR3: CASSAAGYEKLFF. The CDR3 DNA follows: TGTGCCAGCAGCGCTGCAGGGTATGAAAAACTGTTTTTT. The chain links TRBV11-2 to TRBJ1-4, with D perhaps matching TRBD1 (5 bases). CDR1 is SGHAT and CDR2 is FQNNGV in the germline V gene. V lost 5 bases and J lost 6, with 10 bases in between. The CDR3 sequence is 13 residues long.

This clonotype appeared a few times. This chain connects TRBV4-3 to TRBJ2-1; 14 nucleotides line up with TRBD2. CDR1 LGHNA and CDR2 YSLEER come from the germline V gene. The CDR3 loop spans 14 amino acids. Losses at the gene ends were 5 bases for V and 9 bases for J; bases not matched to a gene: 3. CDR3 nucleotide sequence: TGCGCCAGCAGCGAGGGACTAGCGGGAGTTGAGCAGTTCTTC. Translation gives CASSEGLAGVEQFF.

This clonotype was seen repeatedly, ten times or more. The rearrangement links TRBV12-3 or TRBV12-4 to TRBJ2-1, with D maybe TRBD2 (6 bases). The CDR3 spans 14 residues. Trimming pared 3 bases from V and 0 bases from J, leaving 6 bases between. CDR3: CASSLEGSYNEQFF. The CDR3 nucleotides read TGTGCCAGCAGTTTGGAGGGCTCCTACAATGAGCAGTTCTTC.